These T cell receptor beta chains were read from a single sample in a study of metastatic and nonmetastatic thyroid tumors. MiXCR was used by TCRdb to re-call the PCR reads. The table includes some 40,000 clones, approximately 20% detected once. The sequencing sample was made of blood. These receptors all come from a female donor with papillary thyroid cancer or a benign thyroid nodule (not recorded which). Some clones in this sample may be carry-over from other donors' samples. CDR3s include the opening cysteine and the closing phenylalanine or tryptophan. Each record gives: clone size, V gene, D gene, J gene, CDR3 protein, CDR3 DNA. D genes are given only for firm matches. Size is stated for part of the rows, as once, few or many counts, or as a class when the clone is expanded.

>many|TRBV3-1|-|TRBJ2-5
CASSQDFRTRETQYF
TGTGCCAGCAGCCAAGATTTCAGAACTAGAGAGACCCAGTACTTC
>many|TRBV4-1|-|TRBJ2-1
CASSRDIGKAYNEQFF
TGCGCCAGCAGCCGAGATATAGGGAAAGCCTACAATGAGCAGTTCTTC
>many|TRBV12-3/TRBV12-4|TRBD1|TRBJ2-5
CASSLLGQGGETQYF
TGTGCCAGCAGTTTATTGGGACAGGGGGGAGAGACCCAGTACTTC
>-|TRBV28|TRBD2|TRBJ2-2
CASSFAGGYTGELFF
TGTGCCAGCAGTTTTGCCGGGGGGTACACCGGGGAGCTGTTTTTT
>-|TRBV28|-|TRBJ2-7
CASSLFRDRYEQYF
TGTGCCAGCAGTTTATTTCGGGATAGGTACGAGCAGTACTTC
>-|TRBV19|-|TRBJ1-1
CASSPYSPRGGAEALF
TGTGCCAGTAGTCCCTATTCTCCCAGAGGGGGAGCTGAAGCTTTATTT
>many|TRBV11-3|TRBD2|TRBJ2-1
CASSPSGRAPYNEQFF
TGTGCCAGCAGCCCCAGCGGGAGGGCCCCCTACAATGAGCAGTTCTTC
>many|TRBV11-2|-|TRBJ1-2
CASSSDRALDYTF
TGTGCCAGCAGCTCGGACAGAGCCCTCGACTACACCTTC
>-|TRBV6-1|-|TRBJ2-6
CASIPDGGSGSNVLTF
TGTGCCAGCATCCCCGACGGCGGCTCTGGGTCCAACGTCCTGACTTTC
>many|TRBV6-6|TRBD1|TRBJ1-2
CASSYTTGGASGGYTF
TGTGCCAGCAGTTACACCACAGGGGGCGCATCAGGAGGCTACACCTTC
>-|TRBV2|-|TRBJ2-1
CASNSASEQFF
TGTGCCAGCAATTCGGCTAGCGAACAGTTCTTC
>many|TRBV6-1|TRBD2|TRBJ2-2
CASRLAGDTGELFF
TGTGCCAGCAGATTAGCGGGGGACACCGGGGAGCTGTTTTTT
>many|TRBV6-1|TRBD1|TRBJ1-1
CASSEWQGGTEAFF
TGTGCCAGCAGTGAATGGCAGGGGGGCACTGAAGCTTTCTTT
>many|TRBV7-2|TRBD1|TRBJ1-2
CASSSQGQTYGYTF
TGTGCCAGCAGCTCCCAGGGACAGACTTATGGCTACACCTTC
>many|TRBV5-4|TRBD2|TRBJ2-7
CASSSGLAGVAYEQYF
TGTGCCAGCAGCTCAGGACTAGCGGGGGTAGCCTACGAGCAGTACTTC
>few|TRBV7-8|-|TRBJ1-1
CASTLERGNTEAFF
TGTGCCAGCACCCTCGAGCGGGGGAACACTGAAGCTTTCTTT
>few|TRBV19|TRBD1|TRBJ2-2
CASNRQGIGELFF
TGTGCCAGTAACAGACAGGGAATCGGGGAGCTGTTTTTT
>few|TRBV6-2/TRBV6-3|TRBD2|TRBJ2-7
CASSPSTSGTTYEQYF
TGTGCCAGCAGCCCCTCGACTAGCGGTACAACCTACGAGCAGTACTTC
>many|TRBV6-2/TRBV6-3|-|TRBJ2-3
CASSSNTDTQYF
TGTGCCAGCAGTTCCAACACAGATACGCAGTATTTT
>few|TRBV15|-|TRBJ2-7
CATSRDQGYEQYF
TGTGCCACCAGCAGAGATCAGGGTTACGAGCAGTACTTC